The text below deals with one T cell receptor beta chain. Here immunoSEQ multiplex PCR was the method, and the copy in TCRdb shows in-frame clones only, minus some. The sample comprises about 69,000 clones, roughly 85% of which are singletons, and about 23% rests with the top ten. This record comes from a study of T cell responses to AZD1222 COVID-19 vaccine. The CDR3 extends over 13 amino acids. Trimming took 2 bases from V and 5 from J, leaving 10 bases between them. Germline values: CDR1 MNHEY, CDR2 SVGAGI. The specimen was peripheral blood, collected 28 days after the second AZD1222 dose. This chain connects TRBV6-5 to TRBJ2-7; the D is unclear. The sequence came from an adult who received the AZD1222 COVID-19 vaccine. The CDR3 nucleotides are TGTGCCAGCAGTTACGCTTATGGGAACGAGCAGTACTTC. Its translation: CASSYAYGNEQYF.